This T cell receptor beta chain was sequenced for a study of blood T cell repertoires in COVID-19 (dated by TCRdb to about 2020). Notes on the research overall: The collaborator samples originated in the United States, Italy and Spain and spanned the acute and convalescent phases of COVID-19. The prospective study material was composed of cDNA or gDNA derived from T cells, B-cell-depleted T cells, or PBMCs. Deeply sampled blood TCRbeta repertoires from subjects exposed to, actively infected with, or recovered from COVID-19 were included in the dataset. The repertoires were released in a freely available public database intended as a resource for research on the immune response to SARS-CoV-2. The samples were drawn from two sources: the first 160 participants of the ongoing ImmuneRACE study, and 1,000 to 1,500 subjects contributed by 6 global collaborators. Nearly every sample came with metadata listing a de-identified subject ID, COVID-19 status, age in years and sex. HLA class I and class II types, where available, came from metadata supplied by the sample provider rather than from assay-based typing.

In regard to this clone: Its antigen remains unidentified. No much larger clone is present one base from it, and per-base qualities are unavailable.

One collaborating source in Seattle enrolled patients while the patients were actively infected and followed the patients over time throughout the course of disease. Collaborating institutions collected whole blood in K2EDTA tubes following their own protocols. Collaborator samples were shipped for TCRbeta analysis as frozen whole blood, isolated PBMCs, or DNA extracted from either sample type. Trimming removed 1 base from V and 8 bases from J, leaving 15 bases between the germline ends. There are 14 amino acids in the CDR3, from cysteine to phenylalanine inclusive. This entry keeps only the CDR3 DNA: 42 bases, framed from base 1. Via the germline V gene (reference sequence), CDR1 is SGHNT and CDR2 YYREEE. What the research found in general, with its limitations: Clinical and demographic metadata were provided uncurated, with the amount varying by source and participant.

The immunoSEQ Assay, a bias-controlled multiplex PCR, was used to amplify TCRbeta CDR3 regions from genomic DNA. Under the source paper's analysis protocol: Nucleated cell counts per sample were estimated from amplification of reference gene primers within the assay. To quantify the absolute abundance of each unique TCRbeta CDR3 rearrangement, sequence reads were collapsed and filtered. For each sample, productive Simpson clonality was calculated as the square root of Simpson's diversity index across productive rearrangements. TCRdb limited this immuneACCESS table to in-frame rearrangements with V and J called. A share of clones is missing; checked studies link under half to unresolved V genes, and the rest is unexplained. V and J calls and clone size are given by that table; D and trimming were obtained from the DNA. The sample yields tens of thousands of clones; 78% were counted once. Of the sample, 6.3% is held by the ten largest clones.

The receptor chain draws on TRBV5-4 and TRBJ1-2; no D segment can be confidently identified. The receptor comes from a man in his sixties or seventies with COVID-19, enrolled during active disease. The sample was peripheral blood. The DNA is TGTGCCAGCAGCTTGATTAGTGTTACTAAGGGCTACACCTTC. It translates as CASSLISVTKGYTF.